The 18 T cell receptor beta chains given below trace back to one sample, sequenced in a study of cytomegalovirus exposure and HLA in healthy donors. PCR involved 60 Vbeta and 13 Jbeta primers. Some clones are missing from TCRdb's copy, which holds only in-frame ones; the method was immunoSEQ multiplex PCR. This table lists around 110,000 clones. What was sequenced was PBMCs. The receptors originated from a man aged 30 to 45 in good health and CMV-seronegative.

The chain employs TRBV7-2 and TRBJ1-1, with D maybe TRBD1 (6 bases). CDR1 is SGHTA and CDR2 is FQGNSA in the germline V gene. The CDR3 length is 14 residues. V lost 5 bases to trimming and J lost 7 bases, with 17 bases between them. The CDR3 is CASSPRQALFEAFF. The CDR3 DNA reads TGTGCCAGCAGCCCGAGACAGGCCCTATTTGAAGCTTTCTTT. Using reference TRBV7-2 and TRBJ1-1 for the parts outside the CDR3, the full variable domain is GAGVSQSPSNKVTEKGKDVELRCDPISGHTALYWYRQSLGQGLEFLIYFQGNSAPDKSGLPSDRFSAERTGGSVSTLTIQRTQQEDSAVYLCASSPRQALFEAFFGQGTRLTVV.

The V and J genes are TRBV7-7 and TRBJ2-1; perhaps TRBD1 as D (5 bases). The germline V gene encodes CDR1 SSHAT and CDR2 FNYEAQ (reference sequence). Trimming took 5 bases from V and 1 from J, leaving 9 bases between them. The CDR3 spans 14 residues. CDR3 residues: CASSRDRSYNEQFF. CDR3 nucleotide sequence: TGTGCCAGCAGCCGTGACAGATCCTACAATGAGCAGTTCTTC.

The chain recombines TRBV28 with TRBJ1-2; 9 nucleotides line up with TRBD1. V was pared by 5 bases and J by 8 bases, with 9 bases of the junction left unmatched. This CDR3 is built from 14 residues. The germline gives CDR1 MDHEN, CDR2 SYDVKM. The CDR3 DNA is TGTGCCAGCAGTAGCCCCGGGACAGGGATCGGCTACACCTTC. Protein product: CASSSPGTGIGYTF.

The chain links TRBV6-5 to TRBJ2-2, with D possibly being TRBD1 (6 bases). The germline CDR1 and CDR2 sequences are MNHEY and SVGAGI. Trimming removed 7 bases from V and 3 bases from J, with 15 bases in between. CDR3 size: 15 residues. This CDR3 reads CASTITGHYTGELFF. CDR3 coding DNA: TGTGCCAGCACAATAACGGGACACTACACCGGGGAGCTGTTTTTT.

For the CDR3, the DNA is TGTGCCAGCAGCTGGGGGGGAGAGGATCAGCCCCAGCATTTT. It yields the protein CASSWGGEDQPQHF. V usage is TRBV7-6 and J usage is TRBJ1-5; a possible D gene is TRBD1 (5 bases). V lost 4 bases and J lost 5, with 12 bases in between. The germline V gene encodes CDR1 SGHVS and CDR2 FNYEAQ. This CDR3 has 14 residues.

The chain carries TRBV19 and TRBJ2-6; 10 bases fit TRBD1. V lost 3 bases and J lost 3; bases outside the gene matches: 14. The CDR3 consists of 20 residues. Germline lookup yields CDR1 LNHDA and CDR2 SQIVND (reference sequence). The CDR3 region is CASSIHLRQGAENGANVLTF. The CDR3 DNA reads as TGTGCCAGTAGTATTCACCTACGACAGGGGGCAGAGAATGGGGCCAACGTCCTGACTTTC.

The CDR3 loop reads CASSSPPGQGKETQYF. DNA of the CDR3: TGTGCCAGCAGCTCCCCGCCGGGACAGGGAAAAGAGACCCAGTACTTC. The rearrangement uses TRBV5-4 and TRBJ2-5; 9 bases are a match to TRBD1. Germline loops: CDR1 SGHNT, CDR2 YYREEE (reference sequence). This CDR3 has 16 amino acids. V gave up 3 bases and J gave up 3 bases; unmatched junction bases: 9.

CDR3 sequence (DNA): TGTGCCAGCAGTGGGGCGGGGGGGAGAAGGAGGGATACGCAGTATTTT. It encodes CASSGAGGRRRDTQYF. V is TRBV2 and J is TRBJ2-3; 9 nucleotides match TRBD2. V was clipped by 4 bases and J by 6 bases; unmatched bases: 11. CDR1 and CDR2 (germline): SNHLY, FYNNEI. The CDR3 has 16 residues.

The chain joins TRBV11-2 to TRBJ1-1; no firm D call. The CDR3 is made up of 14 amino acids. V was clipped by 5 bases and J by 0 bases, with 10 bases between them. CDR1 and CDR2 (germline): SGHAT, FQNNGV. The CDR3: CASSARGMNTEAFF. CDR3 bases: TGTGCCAGCAGCGCCAGAGGAATGAACACTGAAGCTTTCTTT.

CDR3 in amino acids: CASSKAGQGAVNTEAFF. The CDR3 DNA reads as TGCGCCAGCAGCAAAGCGGGACAGGGGGCTGTGAACACTGAAGCTTTCTTT. The rearrangement links TRBV4-1 to TRBJ1-1, with 12 bases identical to TRBD1. Unmatched junction bases numbered 7, after V lost 5 bases and J lost 0 bases. There are 17 residues in the CDR3. Per the germline V gene, CDR1 is MGHRA and CDR2 is YSYEKL.

The chain couples TRBV4-2 to TRBJ2-1, with 9 nucleotides matching TRBD2. Per the germline V gene, CDR1 is LGHNA and CDR2 is YNFKEQ. The junction had 7 bases not matched to a gene; V was cut back by 0 bases and J by 4 bases. The length of the CDR3 is 17 residues. The CDR3 nucleotides read TGTGCCAGCAGCCAAGATGAGGTAGCGGGGGAGTACAATGAGCAGTTCTTC. Amino acid sequence: CASSQDEVAGEYNEQFF.

This chain uses TRBV7-9 with TRBJ2-7, with 12 bases identical to TRBD2. J lost 6 bases, V lost 3 bases, and 9 bases had no gene match. Germline CDR1 and CDR2: SEHNR and FQNEAQ (reference sequence). The CDR3 totals 16 residues. CDR3 in amino acids: CASSFHQTSGGGEQYF. CDR3 in DNA: TGTGCCAGCAGCTTTCATCAGACTAGCGGGGGAGGCGAGCAGTACTTC.

The chain joins TRBV5-1 to TRBJ2-1; D is possibly TRBD1 (8 bases). There are 13 residues in the CDR3. Germline-derived CDR1 and CDR2 are SGHRS and YFSETQ. V lost 3 bases and J 10 bases, leaving 14 bases between the germline ends. CDR3 residues: CASSSNRGGEQFF. CDR3 bases: TGCGCCAGCAGCTCCAACAGGGGGGGCGAGCAGTTCTTC.

This chain links TRBV6-1 with TRBJ1-5, with D perhaps TRBD1 (6 bases). Trimming shortened V by 4 bases and J by 0 bases, and 10 bases separated the two germline ends. Germline CDR1 MNHNS, CDR2 SASEGT. The CDR3 runs to 15 residues. In DNA, the CDR3 is TGTGCCAGCAGTGTGGGACAAAATAGCAATCAGCCCCAGCATTTT. Amino acids: CASSVGQNSNQPQHF.

The gene calls are TRBV4-1 and TRBJ2-7, with D uncertain. Germline CDR1 and CDR2: MGHRA and YSYEKL. Trimming pared 0 bases from V and 4 bases from J, leaving 13 bases between. The CDR3 is made up of 15 amino acids. The CDR3 reads CASSQDTGPLYEQYF. CDR3 coding DNA: TGCGCCAGCAGCCAAGATACTGGGCCCTTGTACGAGCAGTACTTC.

The chain employs TRBV6-1 and TRBJ1-6; 8 nucleotides line up with TRBD1. The trim removed 2 bases at V and 11 bases at J, leaving 14 bases unmatched. Germline-derived CDR1 and CDR2 are MNHNS and SASEGT. The CDR3 spans 17 residues. CDR3 sequence (DNA): TGTGCCAGCAGTGAACGACAGGGGACCTATCTTCAAGCACCCCTCCACTTT. Amino acid sequence: CASSERQGTYLQAPLHF.

The chain combines TRBV7-2 with TRBJ1-6; unclear D gene. V lost 5 bases and J lost 15, with 17 bases in between. This CDR3 is 13 amino acids long. CDR1 SGHTA and CDR2 FQGNSA come from the germline V gene. The CDR3 here is CASSASGYRDLHF. The CDR3, as DNA: TGTGCCAGCAGCGCCTCCGGCTATCGGGACCTCCACTTT.

The CDR3 loop is CASSSGLRQGSYGYTF. In DNA form, the CDR3 reads TGTGCCAGCAGTTCCGGACTCAGACAGGGGTCCTATGGCTACACCTTC. This chain links TRBV27 with TRBJ1-2; 8 bases fit TRBD1. V lost 4 bases and J lost 4; bases outside the gene matches: 11. CDR3 length equals 16 residues. Germline loops: CDR1 MNHEY, CDR2 SMNVEV (reference sequence).